This T cell receptor (beta chain) was documented in a study of PD-1 blockade in classical Hodgkin lymphoma. Study-level findings and limits: After ASCT, patients who started nivolumab under 1 year later were excluded.

The CDR3 runs to 14 residues. Time point specified: cycle 4 day 1 (C4D1), after 6 weeks of nivolumab. Every single patient, without exception, relapsed after autologous stem cell transplantation, and brentuximab vedotin exposure varied. Of note for this clone: Its antigen is unidentified.

Profiling relied on immunoSEQ multiplex PCR, and the TCRdb table lists in-frame clones only, not all of them. Here the sample spans roughly 51,000 clones, about 76% being singletons. The J gene is TRBJ2-1, the V gene TRBV21-1. TRBV21-1 has pseudogene status. Sequencing used peripheral blood mononuclear cells (PBMCs), obtained before the fourth cycle of nivolumab. This receptor was obtained from a human donor with classical Hodgkin lymphoma. As DNA, the CDR3 is TGTGCCAGCAGCAAAGAAGGGAACTACAATGAGCAGTTCTTC. Its translation is CASSKEGNYNEQFF.